These 25 T cell receptor beta chains came from one sample sequenced in a study of PD-L1 blockade in urothelial cancer. Sequenced by immunoSEQ multiplex PCR; TCRdb stores in-frame clones only, minus some. The table includes about 35,000 clones, around 80% detected once. The sample in question was PBMCs, obtained around atezolizumab (anti-PD-L1) treatment. These receptors originate from a man in his 70s with urothelial cancer.

The chain joins TRBV7-2 to TRBJ1-5; 7 positions agree with TRBD1. Losses at the gene ends were 5 bases for V and 0 bases for J; bases not matched to a gene: 7. The CDR3 has 16 residues. Per the germline V gene, CDR1 is SGHTA and CDR2 is FQGNSA. CDR3 nucleotide sequence: TGTGCCAGCAGCCCCCGGGACAGCTATAGCAATCAGCCCCAGCATTTT. This encodes CASSPRDSYSNQPQHF.

The V and J genes are TRBV7-9 and TRBJ2-5; the D gene is possibly TRBD1 (7 bases). CDR1 is SEHNR, CDR2 FQNEAQ, per germline (reference sequence). The CDR3 is made up of 14 amino acids. V shed 5 bases and J shed 1 base, with 11 bases lying between them. The CDR3 DNA sequence: TGTGCCAGCAGCCAGGGGGGCGCCCAAGAGACCCAGTACTTC. It is translated as CASSQGGAQETQYF.

This clone has just one count. The chain employs TRBV7-2 and TRBJ2-3; TRBD2 might be the D (5 bases). The CDR3 length is 11 residues. Germline CDR1 and CDR2: SGHTA and FQGNSA. V lost 7 bases and J lost 6, with 8 bases in between. CDR3 amino acids: CASTRGDTQYF. The DNA for the CDR3 is TGTGCCAGCACCAGAGGGGATACGCAGTATTTT.

This clone was observed a few times. The rearrangement joins TRBV30 to TRBJ2-7; no reliable D call. Germline V gene lookup returns CDR1 GTSNPN and CDR2 SVGIG (reference sequence). The CDR3 covers 15 residues. Trimming removed 0 bases at V and 1 base at J, with 13 bases between. CDR3 loop: CAWSVVDMKSYEQYF. The DNA for the CDR3 is TGTGCCTGGAGTGTAGTAGACATGAAATCCTACGAGCAGTACTTC.

This chain uses TRBV7-8 with TRBJ2-4; 12 nucleotides match TRBD2. V lost 3 bases to trimming and J lost 7 bases; unmatched junction nucleotides: 13. This CDR3 is built from 18 residues. CDR1 and CDR2 from the germline V gene are SGHVS and FQNEAQ. The CDR3 DNA is TGTGCCAGCAGCTTTATCCAGACTAGCGGGAGTTCTAAGAACATTCAGTACTTC. Translation gives CASSFIQTSGSSKNIQYF.

In this sample, this clone turned up once. V usage is TRBV11-3 and J usage is TRBJ2-1, with 8 nucleotides matching TRBD1. Germline loops: CDR1 SGHNT, CDR2 YENEEA. CDR3 size: 14 residues. After removal of 4 bases from V and 9 bases from J, the junction contained 8 bases not matched to a gene. CDR3 amino acids: CASSYRGIDSEQFF. CDR3 sequence (DNA): TGTGCCAGCAGCTACAGGGGGATCGATTCTGAGCAGTTCTTC.

J is TRBJ1-1 and V is TRBV19; TRBD1 might be the D (5 bases). Germline CDR1 reads LNHDA; CDR2 reads SQIVND (reference sequence). V was cut by 7 bases and J by 1 base, with 13 bases left in between. The CDR3 is 14 residues long. The CDR3 reads CASTLAGRNTEAFF. Written as DNA, the CDR3 is TGTGCCAGTACCCTCGCGGGGCGGAACACTGAAGCTTTCTTT.

This clone was observed a single time. The chain's CDR3 is CASSKSLTASSYNEQFF. DNA for the CDR3: TGTGCCAGCAGCAAATCGCTGACAGCGAGCTCCTACAATGAGCAGTTCTTC. This rearrangement joins TRBV21-1 to TRBJ2-1; the table calls TRBD1, which could not be checked here. TRBV21-1 is flagged as a pseudogene. This CDR3 region has 17 residues.

DNA of the CDR3: TGTGCCAGCAGCTTAAATCCCGGGTCTATCAATGAGCAGTTCTTC. Encoded protein: CASSLNPGSINEQFF. This chain uses TRBV5-5 with TRBJ2-1; D gene unclear. The CDR3 is made up of 15 amino acids. CDR1 and CDR2 (germline): SGHKS, YYEKEE (reference sequence). The V and J ends lost 2 bases and 6 bases respectively, with 15 bases between them.

The table lists this clone with a count of one. The J gene is TRBJ2-5, the V gene TRBV7-5; TRBD2, the table's D call, was not compared with the DNA. TRBV7-5 represents a pseudogene. This CDR3 is 16 amino acids long. The CDR3 nucleotides read TGTGTCACCACCGCGACTAGCGGGGCGTACCAAGAGACCCAGTACTTC. Protein: CVTTATSGAYQETQYF.

The rearrangement links TRBV29-1 to TRBJ2-1; TRBD1 matches at 10 bases. The CDR3 has 14 amino acids. CDR1 is SQVTM, CDR2 ANQGSEA, per germline. After removal of 5 bases from V and 10 bases from J, the junction contained 11 bases not matched to a gene. The DNA of the CDR3 is TGCAGCGTTATCCGGGACAGGGGATCGTTGGAGCAGTTCTTC. Its translation is CSVIRDRGSLEQFF.

This clone appeared a single time. The chain uses TRBV27 and TRBJ1-5; a weak D match, TRBD1 (5 bases). This CDR3 region has 16 residues. V was cut by 4 bases and J by 1 base, with 14 bases left in between. Germline V gene lookup returns CDR1 MNHEY and CDR2 SMNVEV (reference sequence). CDR3 loop: CASSSHPRGSNQPQHF. For the CDR3, the DNA is TGTGCCAGCAGTTCTCACCCCCGGGGGAGCAATCAGCCCCAGCATTTT.

The chain links TRBV30 to TRBJ2-3, with 11 bases aligning to TRBD2. Germline-derived CDR1 and CDR2 are GTSNPN and SVGIG (reference sequence). This CDR3 region has 15 residues. V gave up 2 bases and J gave up 5 bases; unmatched junction bases: 6. The CDR3 bases are TGTGCCTGGAGTTCTAGCGGGGGGAGTGGAGATACGCAGTATTTT. Residues: CAWSSSGGSGDTQYF.

The V gene is TRBV6-5, the J gene TRBJ1-1; weak D call: TRBD1 (5 bases). V was clipped by 8 bases and J by 4 bases, with 17 bases between them. There are 14 residues in the CDR3. CDR1 and CDR2 from the germline V gene are MNHEY and SVGAGI. The CDR3 coding sequence is TGTGCCAGCCGGCGGGGGGAAGTTGGCACTGAAGCTTTCTTT. Amino acids: CASRRGEVGTEAFF.

This clone was counted a single time. The chain links TRBV7-9 to TRBJ1-1, with D tentatively TRBD1 (5 bases). Trimming shortened V by 5 bases and J by 1 base, and 14 bases separated the two germline ends. The length of the CDR3 is 15 residues. CDR1 SEHNR and CDR2 FQNEAQ come from the germline V gene (reference sequence). The CDR3 is CASSPHWGGNTEAFF. The CDR3 DNA follows: TGTGCCAGCAGCCCACACTGGGGGGGGAACACTGAAGCTTTCTTT.

The V and J genes are TRBV2 and TRBJ2-2; D may be TRBD2 (5 bases). There are 13 residues in the CDR3. From germline, CDR1 is SNHLY and CDR2 FYNNEI. V lost 6 bases and J lost 6, with 11 bases in between. The CDR3: CASSATRSGELFF. The DNA for the CDR3 is TGTGCCAGCAGCGCTACTAGGTCCGGGGAGCTGTTTTTT.

This clone has a handful of counts. The CDR3 spells CASSNPGRYEQYF. In nucleotides, the CDR3 is TGTGCCAGCAGCAATCCGGGAAGGTACGAGCAGTACTTC. This chain connects TRBV28 to TRBJ2-7; weak D call: TRBD2 (5 bases). The CDR3 totals 13 residues. Trimming took off 6 bases at V and 4 bases at J, with 13 bases between the two ends. Germline V gene data show CDR1 as MDHEN and CDR2 as SYDVKM.

This sequence joins TRBV19 and TRBJ1-2; TRBD1 aligns across 11 bases. CDR1 is LNHDA and CDR2 is SQIVND in the germline V gene (reference sequence). With 4 bases clipped from V and 7 bases from J, the junction kept 5 bases outside the gene matches. The CDR3 has 14 residues. CDR3 nucleotide sequence: TGTGCCAGTAGTAGCGGACAGGGGGCGCGTGGCTACACCTTC. Its translation: CASSSGQGARGYTF.

This clone was picked up a small number of times. In DNA form, the CDR3 reads TGTGCCAGCAGCGCCGAGCAGGGGAATCAGCCCCAGCATTTT. Protein sequence: CASSAEQGNQPQHF. The rearrangement uses TRBV9 and TRBJ1-5, with a possible D match to TRBD1 (6 bases). The CDR3 loop spans 14 amino acids. The ends were cut back, 3 bases at V and 4 bases at J, with 11 bases in the middle. Germline lookup yields CDR1 SGDLS and CDR2 YYNGEE.

The chain couples TRBV6-4 to TRBJ1-5; D uncertain. V was clipped by 4 bases and J by 8 bases, with 12 bases between them. Germline CDR1 reads MRHNA; CDR2 reads SNTAGT. The CDR3 runs 13 residues. DNA of the CDR3: TGTGCCAGCAGTGCCCCGAGGAGTGAGCCCCAGCATTTT. This translates into CASSAPRSEPQHF.

The rearrangement joins TRBV9 to TRBJ2-2; D may be TRBD1 (5 bases). CDR3 length equals 18 residues. V was cut by 1 base and J by 0 bases, with 16 bases left in between. Germline V gene sequence: CDR1 SGDLS, CDR2 YYNGEE. The CDR3 loop is CASSVRVKGSANTGELFF. CDR3 DNA sequence: TGTGCCAGCAGCGTACGGGTTAAGGGGTCCGCGAACACCGGGGAGCTGTTTTTT.

V is TRBV6-1 and J is TRBJ1-2; D may be TRBD1 (5 bases). The CDR3 spans 12 residues. Germline V lookup: CDR1 MNHNS, CDR2 SASEGT. The germline V and J ends were trimmed by 0 bases and 12 bases, with 11 bases remaining between them. The chain's CDR3 is CASSEARAGDTF. DNA of the CDR3: TGTGCCAGCAGTGAAGCGAGAGCGGGGGACACCTTC.

The chain joins TRBV27 to TRBJ2-3, with 9 bases fitting TRBD1. The germline CDR1 and CDR2 sequences are MNHEY and SMNVEV (reference sequence). The CDR3 spans 16 residues. After removal of 5 bases from V and 1 base from J, the junction contained 7 bases not matched to a gene. As DNA, the CDR3 is TGTGCCAGCAGTATCGGGACAGGGTCTGGCACAGATACGCAGTATTTT. It codes for CASSIGTGSGTDTQYF.

The genes are TRBV4-1 and TRBJ1-3; D not certain. The ends were cut back, 0 bases at V and 4 bases at J, with 16 bases in the middle. This CDR3 region has 17 residues. The V gene's germline CDR1 is MGHRA and CDR2 YSYEKL. In DNA, the CDR3 is TGCGCCAGCAGCCAAGATCCGACACCTGCTATAGGAAACACCATATATTTT. Protein product: CASSQDPTPAIGNTIYF.

The chain couples TRBV9 to TRBJ2-2; D perhaps matches TRBD1 (5 bases). The V gene's germline CDR1 is SGDLS and CDR2 YYNGEE. Trimming removed 2 bases at V and 1 base at J, with 9 bases between. This CDR3 is 15 amino acids long. The CDR3 sequence is CASSVDSLNTGELFF. The CDR3 DNA reads TGTGCCAGCAGCGTCGACAGCTTGAACACCGGGGAGCTGTTTTTT.